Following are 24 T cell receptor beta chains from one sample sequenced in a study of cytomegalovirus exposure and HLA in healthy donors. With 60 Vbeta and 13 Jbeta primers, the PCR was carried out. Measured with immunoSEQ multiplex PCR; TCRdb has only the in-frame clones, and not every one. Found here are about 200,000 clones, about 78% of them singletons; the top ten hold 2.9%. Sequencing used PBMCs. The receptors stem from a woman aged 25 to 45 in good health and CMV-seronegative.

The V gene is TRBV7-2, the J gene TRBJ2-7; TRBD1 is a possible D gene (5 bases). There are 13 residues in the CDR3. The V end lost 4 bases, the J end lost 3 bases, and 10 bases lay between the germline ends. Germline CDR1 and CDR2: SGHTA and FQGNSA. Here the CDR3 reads CASSSDRYYEQYF. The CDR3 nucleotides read TGTGCCAGCAGCTCCGACAGATACTACGAGCAGTACTTC.

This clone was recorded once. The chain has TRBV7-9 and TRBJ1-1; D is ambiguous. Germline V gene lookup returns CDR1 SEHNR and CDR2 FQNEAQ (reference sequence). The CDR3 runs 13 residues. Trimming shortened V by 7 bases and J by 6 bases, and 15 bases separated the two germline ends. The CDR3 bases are TGTGCCAGCACCCCCCCCCGGTTTTCTGAAGCTTTCTTT. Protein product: CASTPPRFSEAFF.

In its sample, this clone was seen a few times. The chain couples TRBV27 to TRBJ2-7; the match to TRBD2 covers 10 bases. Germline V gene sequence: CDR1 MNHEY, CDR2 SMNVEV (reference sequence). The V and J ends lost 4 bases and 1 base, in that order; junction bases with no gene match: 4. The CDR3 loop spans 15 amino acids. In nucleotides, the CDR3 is TGTGCCAGCAGTTGGAGAGCGGGAGGGTCCTACGAGCAGTACTTC. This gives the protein CASSWRAGGSYEQYF.

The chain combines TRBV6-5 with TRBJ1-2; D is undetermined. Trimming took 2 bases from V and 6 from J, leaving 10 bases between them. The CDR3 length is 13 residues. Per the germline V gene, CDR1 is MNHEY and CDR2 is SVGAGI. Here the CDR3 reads CASSYRGWDGYTF. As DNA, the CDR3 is TGTGCCAGCAGTTACAGAGGGTGGGATGGCTACACCTTC.

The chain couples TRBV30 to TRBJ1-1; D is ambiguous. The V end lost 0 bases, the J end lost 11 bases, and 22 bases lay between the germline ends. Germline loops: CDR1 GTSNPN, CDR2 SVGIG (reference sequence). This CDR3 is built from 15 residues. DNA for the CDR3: TGTGCCTGGAGTGTACCGGGCACATCCCGGAGAGGGGCTTTCTTT. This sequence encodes CAWSVPGTSRRGAFF.

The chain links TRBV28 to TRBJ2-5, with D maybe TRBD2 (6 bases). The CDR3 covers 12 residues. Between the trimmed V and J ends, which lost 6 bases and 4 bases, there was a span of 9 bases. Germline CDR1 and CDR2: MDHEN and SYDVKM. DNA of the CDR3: TGTGCCAGCAGGGGAGGCCGAGAGACCCAGTACTTC. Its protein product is CASRGGRETQYF.

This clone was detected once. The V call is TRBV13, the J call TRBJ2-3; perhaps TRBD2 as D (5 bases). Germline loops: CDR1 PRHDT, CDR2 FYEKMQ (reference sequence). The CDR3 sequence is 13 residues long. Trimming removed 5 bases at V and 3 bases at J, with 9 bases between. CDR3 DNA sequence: TGTGCCAGCAGCCCCACTAGTACAGATACGCAGTATTTT. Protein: CASSPTSTDTQYF.

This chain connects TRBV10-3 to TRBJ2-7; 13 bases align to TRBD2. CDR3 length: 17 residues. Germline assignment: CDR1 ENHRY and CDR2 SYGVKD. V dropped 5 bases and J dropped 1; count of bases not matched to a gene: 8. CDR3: CAISRTSGSVLSYEQYF. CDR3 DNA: TGTGCCATCAGTCGGACTAGCGGGAGCGTTCTATCCTACGAGCAGTACTTC.

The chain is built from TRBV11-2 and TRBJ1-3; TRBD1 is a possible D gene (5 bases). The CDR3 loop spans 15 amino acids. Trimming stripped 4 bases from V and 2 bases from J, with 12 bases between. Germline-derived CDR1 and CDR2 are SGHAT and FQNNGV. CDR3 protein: CASSSEGRTGNTIYF. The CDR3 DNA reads TGTGCCAGCAGCTCGGAGGGGAGGACTGGAAACACCATATATTTT. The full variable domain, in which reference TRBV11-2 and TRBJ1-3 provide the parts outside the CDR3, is EAGVAQSPRYKIIEKRQSVAFWCNPISGHATLYWYQQILGQGPKLLIQFQNNGVVDDSQLPKDRFSAERLKGVDSTLKIQPAKLEDSAVYLCASSSEGRTGNTIYFGEGSWLTVV.

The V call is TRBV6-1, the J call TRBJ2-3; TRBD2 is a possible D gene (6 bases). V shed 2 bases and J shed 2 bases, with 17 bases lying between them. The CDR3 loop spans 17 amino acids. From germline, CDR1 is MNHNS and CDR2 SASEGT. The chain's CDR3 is CASSELWAAGFTDTQYF. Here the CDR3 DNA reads TGTGCCAGCAGTGAACTTTGGGCGGCGGGATTCACAGATACGCAGTATTTT.

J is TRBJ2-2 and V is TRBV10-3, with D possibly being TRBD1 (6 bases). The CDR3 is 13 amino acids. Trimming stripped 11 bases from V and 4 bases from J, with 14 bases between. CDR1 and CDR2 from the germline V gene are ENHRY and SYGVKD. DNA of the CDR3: TGTGCCTTACAGACAGGACCCACCGGGGAGCTGTTTTTT. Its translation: CALQTGPTGELFF.

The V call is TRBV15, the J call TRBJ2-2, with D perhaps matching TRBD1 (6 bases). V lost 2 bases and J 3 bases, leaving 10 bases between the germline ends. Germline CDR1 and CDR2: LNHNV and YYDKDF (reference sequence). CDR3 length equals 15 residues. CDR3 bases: TGTGCCACCAGCAGATTTAACAGGGACACCGGGGAGCTGTTTTTT. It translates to CATSRFNRDTGELFF.

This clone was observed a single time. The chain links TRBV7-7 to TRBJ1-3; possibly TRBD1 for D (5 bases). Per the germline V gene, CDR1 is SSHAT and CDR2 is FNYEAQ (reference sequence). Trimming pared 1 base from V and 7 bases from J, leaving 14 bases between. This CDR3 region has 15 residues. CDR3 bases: TGTGCCAGCAGCTTAGATGGCAGGGTCGGGAACACCATATATTTT. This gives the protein CASSLDGRVGNTIYF.

CDR3 protein: CAWNVQGTDTQYF. The CDR3 nucleotides are TGTGCCTGGAACGTGCAGGGAACAGATACGCAGTATTTT. The chain couples TRBV30 to TRBJ2-3; weak D call: TRBD1 (5 bases). The CDR3 extends over 13 amino acids. Per germline, CDR1 GTSNPN and CDR2 SVGIG (reference sequence). Trimming removed 4 bases from V and 3 bases from J, with 11 bases in between.

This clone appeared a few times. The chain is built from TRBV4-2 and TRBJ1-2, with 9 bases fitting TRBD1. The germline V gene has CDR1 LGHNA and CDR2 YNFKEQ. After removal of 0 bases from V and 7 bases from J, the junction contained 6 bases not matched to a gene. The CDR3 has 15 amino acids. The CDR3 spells CASSQDRTGVSGYTF. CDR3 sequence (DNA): TGTGCCAGCAGCCAAGATAGGACAGGGGTGAGTGGCTACACCTTC.

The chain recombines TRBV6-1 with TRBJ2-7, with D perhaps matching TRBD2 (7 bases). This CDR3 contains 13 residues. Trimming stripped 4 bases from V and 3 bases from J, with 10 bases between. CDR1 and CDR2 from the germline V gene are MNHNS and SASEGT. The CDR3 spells CASSVRGGYEQYF. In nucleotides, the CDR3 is TGTGCCAGCAGTGTAAGGGGGGGCTACGAGCAGTACTTC.

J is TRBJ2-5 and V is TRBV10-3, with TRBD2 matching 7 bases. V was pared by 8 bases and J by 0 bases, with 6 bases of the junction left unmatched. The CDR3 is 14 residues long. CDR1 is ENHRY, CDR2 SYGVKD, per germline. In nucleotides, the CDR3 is TGTGCCATCGCCGGGACTACGCACCAAGAGACCCAGTACTTC. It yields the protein CAIAGTTHQETQYF.

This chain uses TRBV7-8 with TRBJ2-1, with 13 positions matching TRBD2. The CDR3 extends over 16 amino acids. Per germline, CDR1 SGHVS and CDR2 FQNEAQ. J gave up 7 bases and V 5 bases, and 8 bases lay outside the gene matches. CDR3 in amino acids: CASSTLGLAGLNEQFF. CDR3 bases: TGTGCCAGCAGCACCCTGGGACTAGCGGGATTGAATGAGCAGTTCTTC.

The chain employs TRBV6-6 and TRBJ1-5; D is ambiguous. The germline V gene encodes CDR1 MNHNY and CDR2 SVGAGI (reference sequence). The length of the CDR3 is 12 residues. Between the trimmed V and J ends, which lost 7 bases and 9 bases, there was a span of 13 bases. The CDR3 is CASNLREGPQHF. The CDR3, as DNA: TGTGCCAGCAACTTACGAGAGGGGCCCCAGCATTTT.

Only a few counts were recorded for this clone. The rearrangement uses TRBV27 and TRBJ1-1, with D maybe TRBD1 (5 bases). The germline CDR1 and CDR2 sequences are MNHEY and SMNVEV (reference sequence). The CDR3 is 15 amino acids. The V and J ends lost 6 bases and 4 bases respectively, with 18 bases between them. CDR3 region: CASRESGQPITEAFF. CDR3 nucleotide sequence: TGTGCCAGCAGGGAGTCAGGACAACCGATCACTGAAGCTTTCTTT.

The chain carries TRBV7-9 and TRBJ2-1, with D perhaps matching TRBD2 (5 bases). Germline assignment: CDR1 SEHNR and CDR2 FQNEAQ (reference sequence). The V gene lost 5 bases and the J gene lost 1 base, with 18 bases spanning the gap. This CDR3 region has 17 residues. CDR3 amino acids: CASSPPSLAPSYNEQFF. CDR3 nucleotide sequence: TGTGCCAGCAGCCCCCCCTCCTTAGCGCCATCCTACAATGAGCAGTTCTTC.

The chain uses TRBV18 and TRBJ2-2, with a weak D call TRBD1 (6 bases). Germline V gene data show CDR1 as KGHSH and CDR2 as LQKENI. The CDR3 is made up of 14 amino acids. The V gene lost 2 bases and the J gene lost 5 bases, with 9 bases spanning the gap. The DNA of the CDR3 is TGTGCCAGCTCACCATTAAGGGGGACCGGGGAGCTGTTTTTT. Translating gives CASSPLRGTGELFF. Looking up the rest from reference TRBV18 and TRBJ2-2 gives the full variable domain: NAGVMQNPRHLVRRRGQEARLRCSPMKGHSHVYWYRQLPEEGLKFMVYLQKENIIDESGMPKERFSAEFPKEGPSILRIQQVVRGDSAAYFCASSPLRGTGELFFGEGSRLTVL.

This CDR3 reads CASSKGLAGAPDTQYF. The DNA for the CDR3 is TGTGCCAGTAGTAAAGGACTAGCGGGAGCCCCAGATACGCAGTATTTT. This sequence joins TRBV19 and TRBJ2-3, with TRBD2 identical over 13 bases. The germline V gene has CDR1 LNHDA and CDR2 SQIVND (reference sequence). The ends lost 4 bases at V and 4 bases at J; junction bases unmatched: 5. The CDR3 loop spans 16 amino acids.

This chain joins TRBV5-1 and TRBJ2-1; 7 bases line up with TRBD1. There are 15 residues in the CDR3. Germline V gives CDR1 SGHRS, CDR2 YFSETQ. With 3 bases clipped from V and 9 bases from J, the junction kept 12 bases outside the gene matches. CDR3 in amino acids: CASSYDRDSGGEQFF. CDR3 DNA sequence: TGCGCCAGCAGCTACGACCGGGACAGTGGGGGTGAGCAGTTCTTC.